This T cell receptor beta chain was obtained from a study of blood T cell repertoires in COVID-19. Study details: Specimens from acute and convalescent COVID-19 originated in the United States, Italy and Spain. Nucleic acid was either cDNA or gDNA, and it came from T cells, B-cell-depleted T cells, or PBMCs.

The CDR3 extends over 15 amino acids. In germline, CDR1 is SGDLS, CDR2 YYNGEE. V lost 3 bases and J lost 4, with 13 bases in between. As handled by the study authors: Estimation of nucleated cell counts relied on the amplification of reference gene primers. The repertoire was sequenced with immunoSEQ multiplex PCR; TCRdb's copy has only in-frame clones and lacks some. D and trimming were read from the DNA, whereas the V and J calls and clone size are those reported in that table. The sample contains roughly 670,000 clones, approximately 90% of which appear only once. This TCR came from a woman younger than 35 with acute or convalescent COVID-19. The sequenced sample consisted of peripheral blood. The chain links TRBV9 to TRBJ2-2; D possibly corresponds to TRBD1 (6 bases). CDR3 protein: CASSATGFGTGELFF. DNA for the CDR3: TGTGCCAGCAGCGCTACAGGGTTCGGCACCGGGGAGCTGTTTTTT.